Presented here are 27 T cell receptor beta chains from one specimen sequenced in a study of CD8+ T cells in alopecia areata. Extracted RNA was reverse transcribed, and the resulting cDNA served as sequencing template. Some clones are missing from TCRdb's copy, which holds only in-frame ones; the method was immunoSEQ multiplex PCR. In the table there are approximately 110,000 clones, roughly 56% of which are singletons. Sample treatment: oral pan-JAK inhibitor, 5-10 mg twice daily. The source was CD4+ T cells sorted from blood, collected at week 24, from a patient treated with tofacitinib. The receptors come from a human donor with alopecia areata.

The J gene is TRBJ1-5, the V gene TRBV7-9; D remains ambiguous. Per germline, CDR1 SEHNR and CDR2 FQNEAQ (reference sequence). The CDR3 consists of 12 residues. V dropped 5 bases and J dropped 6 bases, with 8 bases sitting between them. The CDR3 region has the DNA TGTGCCAGCAGCCCCTTGACTCAGCCCCAGCATTTT. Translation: CASSPLTQPQHF.

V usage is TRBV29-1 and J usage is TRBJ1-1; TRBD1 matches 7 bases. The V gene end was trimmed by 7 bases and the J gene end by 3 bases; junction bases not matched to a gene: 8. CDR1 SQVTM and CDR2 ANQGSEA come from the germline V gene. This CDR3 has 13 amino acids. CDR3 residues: CSATQGGHTEAFF. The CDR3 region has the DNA TGCAGCGCTACGCAGGGGGGGCACACTGAAGCTTTCTTT.

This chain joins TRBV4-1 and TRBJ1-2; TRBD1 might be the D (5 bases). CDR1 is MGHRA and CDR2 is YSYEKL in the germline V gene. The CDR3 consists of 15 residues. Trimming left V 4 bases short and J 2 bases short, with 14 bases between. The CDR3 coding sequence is TGCGCCAGCAGCCCTCAAACAGGTTCGAACTATGGCTACACCTTC. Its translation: CASSPQTGSNYGYTF.

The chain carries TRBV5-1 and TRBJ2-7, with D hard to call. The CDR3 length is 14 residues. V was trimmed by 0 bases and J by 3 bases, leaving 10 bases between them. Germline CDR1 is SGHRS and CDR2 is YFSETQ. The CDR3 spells CASSLEWGSYEQYF. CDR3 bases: TGCGCCAGCAGCTTGGAGTGGGGTAGCTACGAGCAGTACTTC.

The CDR3 sequence is CASSVEYQPQHF. CDR3 DNA: TGTGCCAGCAGCGTAGAATACCAGCCCCAGCATTTT. V usage is TRBV9 and J usage is TRBJ1-5; D gene uncertain. The CDR3 has 12 amino acids. V was pared by 0 bases and J by 7 bases, with 5 bases between. Germline CDR1 SGDLS, CDR2 YYNGEE. The variable domain in full, completed from reference TRBV9 and TRBJ1-5, reads DSGVTQTPKHLITATGQRVTLRCSPRSGDLSVYWYQQSLDQGLQFLIQYYNGEERAKGNILERFSAQQFPDLHSELNLSSLELGDSALYFCASSVEYQPQHFGDGTRLSIL.

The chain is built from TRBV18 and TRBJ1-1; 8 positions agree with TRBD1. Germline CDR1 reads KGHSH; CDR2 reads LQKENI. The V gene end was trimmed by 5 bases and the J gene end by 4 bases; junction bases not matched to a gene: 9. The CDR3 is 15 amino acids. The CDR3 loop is CASSSRDRMGTEAFF. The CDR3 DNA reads TGTGCCAGCTCATCCCGGGACAGGATGGGCACTGAAGCTTTCTTT. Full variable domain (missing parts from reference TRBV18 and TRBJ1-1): NAGVMQNPRHLVRRRGQEARLRCSPMKGHSHVYWYRQLPEEGLKFMVYLQKENIIDESGMPKERFSAEFPKEGPSILRIQQVVRGDSAAYFCASSSRDRMGTEAFFGQGTRLTVV.

The CDR3 loop is CSVESGQRTEAFF. For the CDR3, the DNA is TGCAGCGTTGAATCGGGACAAAGGACTGAAGCTTTCTTT. This chain links TRBV29-1 with TRBJ1-1; possibly TRBD1 for D (6 bases). Germline lookup yields CDR1 SQVTM and CDR2 ANQGSEA. CDR3 length: 13 amino acids. The ends were cut back, 2 bases at V and 5 bases at J, with 12 bases in the middle.

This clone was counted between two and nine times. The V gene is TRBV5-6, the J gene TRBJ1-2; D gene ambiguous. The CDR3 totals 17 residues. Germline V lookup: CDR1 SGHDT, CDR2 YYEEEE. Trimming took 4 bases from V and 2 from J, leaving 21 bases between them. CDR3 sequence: CASSRWSRTSGNYGYTF. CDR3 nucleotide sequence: TGTGCCAGCAGCCGGTGGAGTCGGACCTCCGGGAACTATGGCTACACCTTC.

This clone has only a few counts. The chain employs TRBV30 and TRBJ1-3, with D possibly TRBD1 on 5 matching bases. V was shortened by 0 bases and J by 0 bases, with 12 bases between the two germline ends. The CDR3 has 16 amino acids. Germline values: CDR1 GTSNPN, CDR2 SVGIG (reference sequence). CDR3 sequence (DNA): TGTGCCTGGAGTGTACGTCGACAGAGCTCTGGAAACACCATATATTTT. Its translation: CAWSVRRQSSGNTIYF.

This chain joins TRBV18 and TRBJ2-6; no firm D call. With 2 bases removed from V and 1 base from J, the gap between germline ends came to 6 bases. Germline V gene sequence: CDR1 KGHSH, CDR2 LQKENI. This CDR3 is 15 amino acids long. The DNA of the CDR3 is TGTGCCAGCTCACCAGGGGTTTCTGGGGCCAACGTCCTGACTTTC. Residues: CASSPGVSGANVLTF. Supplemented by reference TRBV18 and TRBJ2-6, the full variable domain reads NAGVMQNPRHLVRRRGQEARLRCSPMKGHSHVYWYRQLPEEGLKFMVYLQKENIIDESGMPKERFSAEFPKEGPSILRIQQVVRGDSAAYFCASSPGVSGANVLTFGAGSRLTVL.

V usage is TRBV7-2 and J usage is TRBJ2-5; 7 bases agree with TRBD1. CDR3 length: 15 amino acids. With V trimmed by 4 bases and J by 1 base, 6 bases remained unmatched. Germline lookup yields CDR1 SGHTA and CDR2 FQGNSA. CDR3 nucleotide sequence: TGTGCCAGCAGCTCTGCGACAGGGTTCCAAGAGACCCAGTACTTC. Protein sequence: CASSSATGFQETQYF.

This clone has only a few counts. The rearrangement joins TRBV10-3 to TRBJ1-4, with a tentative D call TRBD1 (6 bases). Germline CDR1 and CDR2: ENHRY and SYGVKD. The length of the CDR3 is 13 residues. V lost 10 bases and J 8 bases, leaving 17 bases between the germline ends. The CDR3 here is CATLDSSSEKLFF. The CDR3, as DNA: TGTGCCACCCTGGACAGCTCGTCGGAAAAACTGTTTTTT.

The CDR3 coding sequence is TGTGCCAGCAGCTTAGGCGTAATGAATGAGCAGTTCTTC. It yields the protein CASSLGVMNEQFF. The V gene is TRBV7-2, the J gene TRBJ2-1; D call uncertain. Germline CDR1 reads SGHTA; CDR2 reads FQGNSA. CDR3 length: 13 residues. V lost 1 base and J 7 bases, leaving 8 bases between the germline ends.

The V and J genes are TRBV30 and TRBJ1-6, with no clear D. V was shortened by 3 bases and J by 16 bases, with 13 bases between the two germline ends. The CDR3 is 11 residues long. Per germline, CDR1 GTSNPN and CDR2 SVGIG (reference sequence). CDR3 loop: CAWSAQLRLHF. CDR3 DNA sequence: TGTGCCTGGAGCGCCCAGCTGCGGCTCCACTTT.

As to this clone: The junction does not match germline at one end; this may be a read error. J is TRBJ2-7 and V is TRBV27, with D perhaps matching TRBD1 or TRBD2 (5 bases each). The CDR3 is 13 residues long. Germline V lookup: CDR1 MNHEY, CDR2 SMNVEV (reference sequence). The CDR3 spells CASSFGAGYGQYF. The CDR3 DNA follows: TGTGCCAGCAGTTTTGGGGCGGGTTACGGGCAGTACTTC.

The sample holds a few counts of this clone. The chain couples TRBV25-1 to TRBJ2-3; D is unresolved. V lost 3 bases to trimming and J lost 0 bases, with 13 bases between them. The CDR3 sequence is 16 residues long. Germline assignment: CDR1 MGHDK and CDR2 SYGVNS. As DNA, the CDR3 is TGTGCCAGCAGTGATAGGGCGGCTTATAGCACAGATACGCAGTATTTT. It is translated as CASSDRAAYSTDTQYF. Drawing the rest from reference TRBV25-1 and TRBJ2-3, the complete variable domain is EADIYQTPRYLVIGTGKKITLECSQTMGHDKMYWYQQDPGMELHLIHYSYGVNSTEKGDLSSESTVSRIRTEHFPLTLESARPSHTSQYLCASSDRAAYSTDTQYFGPGTRLTVL.

The DNA for the CDR3 is TGTGCCATCACCCCCGGACGAGGGGGTCTGGATACGCAGTATTTT. This encodes CAITPGRGGLDTQYF. The gene calls are TRBV10-3 and TRBJ2-3; the D gene is possibly TRBD1 (6 bases). The CDR3 is 15 residues long. Germline CDR1 is ENHRY and CDR2 is SYGVKD. V lost 7 bases, J lost 6 bases, and 20 bases lay in between.

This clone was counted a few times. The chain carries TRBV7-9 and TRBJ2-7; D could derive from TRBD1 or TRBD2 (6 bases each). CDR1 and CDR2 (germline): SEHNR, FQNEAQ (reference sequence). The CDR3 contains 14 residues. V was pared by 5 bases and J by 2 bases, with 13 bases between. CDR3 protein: CASSAMRGAYEQYF. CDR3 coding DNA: TGTGCCAGCAGCGCTATGAGGGGGGCCTACGAGCAGTACTTC.

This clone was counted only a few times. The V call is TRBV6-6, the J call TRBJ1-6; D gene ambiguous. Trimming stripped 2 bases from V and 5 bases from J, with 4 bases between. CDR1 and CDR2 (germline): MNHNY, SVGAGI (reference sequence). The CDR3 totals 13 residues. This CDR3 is CASSYGDNSPLHF. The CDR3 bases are TGTGCCAGCAGTTACGGGGATAATTCACCCCTCCACTTT.

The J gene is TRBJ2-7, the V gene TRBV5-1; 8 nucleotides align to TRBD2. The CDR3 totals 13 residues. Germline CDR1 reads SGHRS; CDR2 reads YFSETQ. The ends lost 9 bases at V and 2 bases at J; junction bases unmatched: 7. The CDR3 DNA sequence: TGCGCCAACCATAGCGGGGAAGCCTACGAGCAGTACTTC. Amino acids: CANHSGEAYEQYF.

The CDR3 nucleotides are TGTGCCAGCAGTGAAGCGGCCTCCTATAATTCACCCCTCCACTTT. Its protein is CASSEAASYNSPLHF. The chain links TRBV2 to TRBJ1-6, with no clear D. CDR1 is SNHLY, CDR2 FYNNEI, per germline. The V gene lost 0 bases and the J gene lost 0 bases, with 3 bases spanning the gap. This CDR3 is 15 amino acids long.

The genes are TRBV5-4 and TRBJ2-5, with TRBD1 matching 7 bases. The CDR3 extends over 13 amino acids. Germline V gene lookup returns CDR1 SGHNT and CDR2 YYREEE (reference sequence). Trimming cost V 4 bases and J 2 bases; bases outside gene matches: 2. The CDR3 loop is CASSRDSQETQYF. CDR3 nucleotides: TGTGCCAGCAGCCGGGACAGTCAAGAGACCCAGTACTTC. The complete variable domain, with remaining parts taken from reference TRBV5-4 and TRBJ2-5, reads ETGVTQSPTHLIKTRGQQVTLRCSSQSGHNTVSWYQQALGQGPQFIFQYYREEENGRGNFPPRFSGLQFPNYSSELNVNALELDDSALYLCASSRDSQETQYFGPGTRLLVL.

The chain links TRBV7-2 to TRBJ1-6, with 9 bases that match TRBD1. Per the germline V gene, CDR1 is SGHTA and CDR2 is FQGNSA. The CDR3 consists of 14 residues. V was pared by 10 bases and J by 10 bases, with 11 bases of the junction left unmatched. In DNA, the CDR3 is TGTGCCATCGGAGTGGGGACAGGGCGCTCACCCCTCCACTTT. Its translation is CAIGVGTGRSPLHF.

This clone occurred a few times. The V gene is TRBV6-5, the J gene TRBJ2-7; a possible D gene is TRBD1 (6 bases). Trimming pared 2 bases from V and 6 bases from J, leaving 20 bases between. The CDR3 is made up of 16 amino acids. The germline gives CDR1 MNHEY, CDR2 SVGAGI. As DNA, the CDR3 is TGTGCCAGCAGTTACGCGCGCACGACAGGTCCGGGCGAGCAGTACTTC. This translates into CASSYARTTGPGEQYF.

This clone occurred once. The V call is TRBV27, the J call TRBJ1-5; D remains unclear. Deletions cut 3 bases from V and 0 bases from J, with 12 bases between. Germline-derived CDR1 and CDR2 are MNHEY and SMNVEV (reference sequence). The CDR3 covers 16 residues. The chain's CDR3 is CASSFAPLNSNQPQHF. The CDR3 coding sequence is TGTGCCAGCAGTTTCGCACCCCTTAATAGCAATCAGCCCCAGCATTTT.

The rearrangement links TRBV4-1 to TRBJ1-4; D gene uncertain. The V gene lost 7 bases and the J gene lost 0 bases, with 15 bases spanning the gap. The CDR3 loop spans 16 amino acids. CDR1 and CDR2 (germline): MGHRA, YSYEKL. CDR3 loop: CASTPAFSTTNEKLFF. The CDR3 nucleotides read TGCGCCAGCACCCCCGCATTTTCGACAACTAATGAAAAACTGTTTTTT.

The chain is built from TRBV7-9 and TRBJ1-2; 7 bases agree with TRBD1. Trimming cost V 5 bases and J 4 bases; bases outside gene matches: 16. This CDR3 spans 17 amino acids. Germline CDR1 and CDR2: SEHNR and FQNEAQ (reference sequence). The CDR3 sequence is CASSGGILRDSSYGYTF. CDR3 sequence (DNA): TGTGCCAGCAGCGGGGGGATCCTCCGGGACAGTTCCTATGGCTACACCTTC.